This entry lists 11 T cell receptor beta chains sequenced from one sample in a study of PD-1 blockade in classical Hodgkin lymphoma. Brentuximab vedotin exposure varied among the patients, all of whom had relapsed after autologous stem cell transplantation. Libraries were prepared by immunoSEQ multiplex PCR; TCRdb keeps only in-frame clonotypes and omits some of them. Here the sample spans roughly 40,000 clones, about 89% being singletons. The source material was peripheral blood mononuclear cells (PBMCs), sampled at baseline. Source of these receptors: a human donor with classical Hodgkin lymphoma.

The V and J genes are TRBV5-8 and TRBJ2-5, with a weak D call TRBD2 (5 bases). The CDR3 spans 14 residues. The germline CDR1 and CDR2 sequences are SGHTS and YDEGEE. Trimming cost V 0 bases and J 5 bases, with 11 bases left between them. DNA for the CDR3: TGTGCCAGCAGCTTGGGGGAGCTTCGCGAGACCCAGTACTTC. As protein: CASSLGELRETQYF.

CDR3: CASSQGYGEGKNIQYF. The CDR3 DNA reads TGTGCCAGCAGCCAAGGTTATGGGGAGGGCAAAAACATTCAGTACTTC. The genes are TRBV11-3 and TRBJ2-4; 7 nucleotides match TRBD2. V lost 5 bases, J lost 3 bases, and 10 bases stayed unmatched. Germline CDR1 reads SGHNT; CDR2 reads YENEEA. This CDR3 comprises 16 residues.

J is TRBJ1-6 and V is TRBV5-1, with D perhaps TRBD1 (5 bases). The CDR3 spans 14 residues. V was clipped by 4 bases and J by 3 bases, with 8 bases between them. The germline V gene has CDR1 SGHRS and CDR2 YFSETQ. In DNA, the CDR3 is TGCGCCAGCAGCCCCGACAGCTATAATTCACCCCTCCACTTT. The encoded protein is CASSPDSYNSPLHF. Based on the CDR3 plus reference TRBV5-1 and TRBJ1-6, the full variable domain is KAGVTQTPRYLIKTRGQQVTLSCSPISGHRSVSWYQQTPGQGLQFLFEYFSETQRNKGNFPGRFSGRQFSNSRSEMNVSTLELGDSALYLCASSPDSYNSPLHFGNGTRLTVT.

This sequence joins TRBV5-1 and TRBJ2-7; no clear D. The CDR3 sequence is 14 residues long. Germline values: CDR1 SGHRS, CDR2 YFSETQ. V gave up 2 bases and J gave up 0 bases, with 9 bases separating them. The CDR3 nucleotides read TGCGCCAGCAGCTTTGGTTCCGGCTCCTACGAGCAGTACTTC. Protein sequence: CASSFGSGSYEQYF. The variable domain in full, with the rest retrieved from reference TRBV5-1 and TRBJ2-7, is KAGVTQTPRYLIKTRGQQVTLSCSPISGHRSVSWYQQTPGQGLQFLFEYFSETQRNKGNFPGRFSGRQFSNSRSEMNVSTLELGDSALYLCASSFGSGSYEQYFGPGTRLTVT.

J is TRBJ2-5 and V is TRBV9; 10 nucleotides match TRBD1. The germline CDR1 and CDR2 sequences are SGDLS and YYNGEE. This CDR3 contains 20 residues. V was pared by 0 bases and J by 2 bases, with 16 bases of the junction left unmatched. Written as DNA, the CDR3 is TGTGCCAGCAGCGTAGCCCTAGTAGGACAGGGGGGAGTTCGACAAGAGACCCAGTACTTC. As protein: CASSVALVGQGGVRQETQYF.

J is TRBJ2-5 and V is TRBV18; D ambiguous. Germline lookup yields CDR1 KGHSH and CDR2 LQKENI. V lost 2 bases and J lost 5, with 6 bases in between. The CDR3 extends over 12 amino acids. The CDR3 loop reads CASSPFSETQYF. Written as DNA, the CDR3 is TGTGCCAGCTCACCATTCTCTGAGACCCAGTACTTC.

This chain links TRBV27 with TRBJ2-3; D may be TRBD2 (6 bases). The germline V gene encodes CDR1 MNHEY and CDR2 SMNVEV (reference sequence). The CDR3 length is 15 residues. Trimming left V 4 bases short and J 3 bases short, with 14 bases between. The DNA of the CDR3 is TGTGCCAGCAGTTCCCCCGACGGGGGTACAGATACGCAGTATTTT. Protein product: CASSSPDGGTDTQYF.

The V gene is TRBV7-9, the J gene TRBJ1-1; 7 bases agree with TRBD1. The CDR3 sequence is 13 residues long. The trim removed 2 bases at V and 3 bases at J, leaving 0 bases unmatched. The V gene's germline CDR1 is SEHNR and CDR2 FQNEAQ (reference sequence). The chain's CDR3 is CASSLTGDTEAFF. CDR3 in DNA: TGTGCCAGCAGCTTAACAGGGGACACTGAAGCTTTCTTT.

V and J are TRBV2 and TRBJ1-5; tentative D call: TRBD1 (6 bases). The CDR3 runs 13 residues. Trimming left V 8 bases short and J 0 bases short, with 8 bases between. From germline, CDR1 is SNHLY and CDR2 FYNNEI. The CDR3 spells CASLDSSNQPQHF. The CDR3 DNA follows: TGTGCCAGCTTGGACAGTAGCAATCAGCCCCAGCATTTT. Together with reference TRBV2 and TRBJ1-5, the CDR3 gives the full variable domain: EPEVTQTPSHQVTQMGQEVILRCVPISNHLYFYWYRQILGQKVEFLVSFYNNEISEKSEIFDDQFSVERPDGSNFTLKIRSTKLEDSAMYFCASLDSSNQPQHFGDGTRLSIL.

CDR3 DNA sequence: TGTGCCAGCAGTGAATATCGGACAGGGGTTGGACAGCCCCAGCATTTT. Its translation: CASSEYRTGVGQPQHF. V and J are TRBV25-1 and TRBJ1-5; 9 bases are shared with TRBD1. Germline CDR1 MGHDK, CDR2 SYGVNS. J lost 7 bases, V lost 0 bases, and 7 bases had no gene match. The CDR3 contains 16 residues.

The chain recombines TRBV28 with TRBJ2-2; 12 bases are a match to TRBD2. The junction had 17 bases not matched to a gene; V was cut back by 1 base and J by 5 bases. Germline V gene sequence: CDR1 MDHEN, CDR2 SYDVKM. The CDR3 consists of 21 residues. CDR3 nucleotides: TGTGCCAGCAGTTTATTCCGGACTCGACTAGCGGGAGTTTGGAAAACCGGGGAGCTGTTTTTT. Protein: CASSLFRTRLAGVWKTGELFF.